What follows describes a single T cell receptor beta chain. As yet, its antigen is unknown. TRB rearrangements were amplified by multiplex PCR with BIOMED2 TRB-A/B primers. Via MiXCR, TCRdb re-called the multiplex PCR reads, giving one row per CDR3 protein. Here the sample spans about 11,000 distinct CDR3 sequences, 25% to 35% being singletons. The data belong to a study of T and B cells in COVID-19 patients. Background on the study: At median age about 37 years, recovered patients were younger than active-infection patients at about 70. Of approximately 19 active-infection patients, under 15 were critically ill with mechanical ventilation or extracorporeal membrane oxygenation. Study-level points and caveats: At recovery TRB diversity and richness exceeded healthy donors, after highly clonal active COVID-19 repertoires. No sequencing was yet done of CD4+, regulatory or CD8+ subsets, or of SARS-CoV-2-responsive or tetramer+ sorted cells.

Blood genomic DNA input for TRB amplification was 250-500 ng. There are 15 residues in the CDR3. V lost 5 bases to trimming and J lost 8 bases; unmatched junction nucleotides: 10. Sequencing was performed on blood. The receptor comes from a human donor who had recovered from COVID-19. The chain employs TRBV12-3 or TRBV12-4 and TRBJ2-4, with 9 bases that match TRBD2. This chain's CDR3 is CASSPLSGRLYIQYF. CDR3 sequence (DNA): TGTGCCAGCAGTCCACTTAGCGGGAGATTGTACATTCAGTACTTC.